This record looks at one T cell receptor beta chain sequence and its context. No cognate antigen has been identified for it. The input lacks base qualities; no much larger clone sits a single base away. The data derive from a study of T cell changes during pregnancy in multiple sclerosis (dated by TCRdb to between 2018 and 2020). Regarding the study in general: The study examined how the T cell repertoire changed over the course of pregnancy in women with multiple sclerosis.

The method behind the library was the immunoSEQ multiplex PCR assay. TCRdb re-hosts the immuneACCESS table, in-frame sequences only. Its copies lack some clones; in the studies checked, an unresolved V gene accounts for under half of them, and the cause for the rest is not known. Within this sample are about 81,000 clones, with about 95% of them counted one time only. The ten largest account for around 2.5% of the sample. From a lookup of the germline V gene, CDR1 and CDR2 are SGHDT and YYEEEE. Trimmed from V: 0 bases; trimmed from J: 5 bases; junction bases lacking a gene match: 6. The cysteine opens and the phenylalanine closes a CDR3 of 15 amino acids. Solely the CDR3 DNA is kept, with 45 bases framed from the first base.

Source: peripheral blood, taken in the third trimester of pregnancy. The rearrangement joined TRBV5-6 to TRBJ2-7; 9 nucleotides in the junction match TRBD1. This receptor was identified in a female donor with multiple sclerosis, enrolled in a pregnancy study. The CDR3 protein sequence reads: CASSLGTGAGNEQYF. The sequence in DNA is TGTGCCAGCAGCTTGGGGACAGGGGCCGGGAACGAGCAGTACTTC. Joined to the reference TRBV5-6 and TRBJ2-7 proteins, this CDR3 gives the full variable domain: DAGVTQSPTHLIKTRGQQVTLRCSPKSGHDTVSWYQQALGQGPQFIFQYYEEEERQRGNFPDRFSGHQFPNYSSELNVNALLLGDSALYLCASSLGTGAGNEQYFGPGTRLTVT.